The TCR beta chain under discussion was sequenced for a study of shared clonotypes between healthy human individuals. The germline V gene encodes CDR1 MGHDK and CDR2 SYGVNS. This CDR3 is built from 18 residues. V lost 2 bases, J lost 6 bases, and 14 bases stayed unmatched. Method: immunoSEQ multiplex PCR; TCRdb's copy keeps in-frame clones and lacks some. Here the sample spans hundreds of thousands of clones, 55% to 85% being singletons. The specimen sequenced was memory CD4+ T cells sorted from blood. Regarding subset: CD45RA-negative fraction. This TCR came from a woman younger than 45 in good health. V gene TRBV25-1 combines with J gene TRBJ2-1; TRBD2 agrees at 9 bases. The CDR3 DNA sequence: TGTGCCAGCAGTGAAAGCCGGGCTGTCGCGGGAGGGGGCAATGAGCAGTTCTTC. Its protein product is CASSESRAVAGGGNEQFF.